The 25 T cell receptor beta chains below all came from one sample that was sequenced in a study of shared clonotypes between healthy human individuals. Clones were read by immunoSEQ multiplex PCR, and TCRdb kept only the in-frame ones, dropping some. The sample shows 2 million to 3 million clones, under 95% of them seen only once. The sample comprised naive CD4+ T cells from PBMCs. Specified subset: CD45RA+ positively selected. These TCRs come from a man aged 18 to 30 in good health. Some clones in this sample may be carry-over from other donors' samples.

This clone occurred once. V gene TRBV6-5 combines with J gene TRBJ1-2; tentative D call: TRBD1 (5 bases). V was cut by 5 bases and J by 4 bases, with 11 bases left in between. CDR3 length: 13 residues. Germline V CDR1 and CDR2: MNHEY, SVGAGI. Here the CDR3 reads CASSIRGFYGYTF. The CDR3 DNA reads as TGTGCCAGCAGTATCCGGGGGTTCTATGGCTACACCTTC.

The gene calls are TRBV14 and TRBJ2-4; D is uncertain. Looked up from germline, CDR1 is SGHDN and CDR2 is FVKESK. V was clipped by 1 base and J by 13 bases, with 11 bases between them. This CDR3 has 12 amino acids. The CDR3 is CASSQGRGMQYF. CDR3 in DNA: TGTGCCAGCAGCCAAGGGCGAGGAATGCAGTACTTC. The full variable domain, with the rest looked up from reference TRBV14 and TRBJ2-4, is EAGVTQFPSHSVIEKGQTVTLRCDPISGHDNLYWYRRVMGKEIKFLLHFVKESKQDESGMPNNRFLAERTGGTYSTLKVQPAELEDSGVYFCASSQGRGMQYFGAGTRLSVL.

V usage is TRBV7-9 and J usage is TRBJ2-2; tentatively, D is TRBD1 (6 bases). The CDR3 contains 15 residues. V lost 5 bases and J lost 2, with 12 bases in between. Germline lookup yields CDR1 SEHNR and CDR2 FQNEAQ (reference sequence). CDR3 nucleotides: TGTGCCAGCAGCCGACAGGCGATAAACACCGGGGAGCTGTTTTTT. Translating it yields CASSRQAINTGELFF.

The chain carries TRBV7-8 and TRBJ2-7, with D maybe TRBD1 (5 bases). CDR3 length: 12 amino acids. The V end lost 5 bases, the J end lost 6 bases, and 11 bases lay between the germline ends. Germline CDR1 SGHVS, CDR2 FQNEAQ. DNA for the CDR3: TGTGCCAGCAGCCCAGGGTTTCGCGAGCAGTACTTC. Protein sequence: CASSPGFREQYF. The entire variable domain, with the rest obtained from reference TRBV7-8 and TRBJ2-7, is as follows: GAGVSQSPRYKVAKRGQDVALRCDPISGHVSLFWYQQALGQGPEFLTYFQNEAQLDKSGLPSDRFFAERPEGSVSTLKIQRTQQEDSAVYLCASSPGFREQYFGPGTRLTVT.

The CDR3 spells CASTVGGAVGGYTEAFF. The CDR3 DNA is TGTGCCAGCACCGTGGGGGGGGCCGTAGGTGGATACACTGAAGCTTTCTTT. The chain carries TRBV5-4 and TRBJ1-1, with D perhaps matching TRBD1 (6 bases). CDR1 is SGHNT, CDR2 YYREEE, per germline (reference sequence). Between the trimmed V and J ends, which lost 6 bases and 3 bases, there was a span of 24 bases. CDR3 length equals 17 residues.

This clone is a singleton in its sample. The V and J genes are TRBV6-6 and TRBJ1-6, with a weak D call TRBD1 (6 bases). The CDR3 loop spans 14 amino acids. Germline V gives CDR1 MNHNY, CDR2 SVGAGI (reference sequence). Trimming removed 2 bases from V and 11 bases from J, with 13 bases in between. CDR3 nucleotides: TGTGCCAGCAGTTACGGCAGGGGTGATCCACCCCTCCACTTT. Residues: CASSYGRGDPPLHF.

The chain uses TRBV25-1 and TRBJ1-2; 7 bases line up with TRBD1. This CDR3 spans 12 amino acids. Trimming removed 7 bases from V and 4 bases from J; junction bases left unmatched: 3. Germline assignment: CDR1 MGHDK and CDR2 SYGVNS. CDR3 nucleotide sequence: TGTGCCAGCACCCGGGACAGCTATGGCTACACCTTC. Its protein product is CASTRDSYGYTF.

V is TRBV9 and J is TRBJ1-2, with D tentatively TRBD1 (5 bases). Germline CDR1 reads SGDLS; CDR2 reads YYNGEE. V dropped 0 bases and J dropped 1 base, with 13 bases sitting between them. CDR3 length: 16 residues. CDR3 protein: CASSVDAGQGNYGYTF. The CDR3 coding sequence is TGTGCCAGCAGCGTAGATGCGGGCCAGGGTAACTATGGCTACACCTTC.

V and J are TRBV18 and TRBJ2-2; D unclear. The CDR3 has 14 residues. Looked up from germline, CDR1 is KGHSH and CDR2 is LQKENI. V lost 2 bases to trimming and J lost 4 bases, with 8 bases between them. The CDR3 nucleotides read TGTGCCAGCTCACCAAGCATAGGCACCGGGGAGCTGTTTTTT. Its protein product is CASSPSIGTGELFF.

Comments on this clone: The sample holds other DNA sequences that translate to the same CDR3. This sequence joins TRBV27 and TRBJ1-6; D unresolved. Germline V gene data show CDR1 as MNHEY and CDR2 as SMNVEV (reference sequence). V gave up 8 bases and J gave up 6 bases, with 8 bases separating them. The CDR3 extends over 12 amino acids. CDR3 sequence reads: CASRTGNSPLHF. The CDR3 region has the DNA TGTGCCAGCCGGACCGGTAATTCACCCCTCCACTTT.

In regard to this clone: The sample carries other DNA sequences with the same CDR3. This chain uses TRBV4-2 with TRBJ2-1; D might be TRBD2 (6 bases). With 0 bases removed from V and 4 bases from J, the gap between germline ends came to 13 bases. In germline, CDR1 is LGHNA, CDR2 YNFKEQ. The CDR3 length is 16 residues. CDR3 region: CASSQDRERGYNEQFF. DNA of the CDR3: TGTGCCAGCAGCCAAGACCGGGAGAGAGGGTACAATGAGCAGTTCTTC.

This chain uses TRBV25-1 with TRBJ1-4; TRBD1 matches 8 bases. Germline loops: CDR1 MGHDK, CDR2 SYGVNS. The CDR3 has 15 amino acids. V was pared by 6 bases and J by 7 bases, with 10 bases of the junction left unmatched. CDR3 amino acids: CASSGSTGASEKLFF. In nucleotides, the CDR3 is TGTGCCAGCAGCGGATCGACAGGGGCGTCTGAAAAACTGTTTTTT.

The CDR3 region has the DNA TGTGCCAGCAGCTTAGACCGTACGATAGGCATATATTTT. Translating gives CASSLDRTIGIYF. This rearrangement joins TRBV11-2 to TRBJ1-3; D not resolved. The CDR3 consists of 13 residues. Germline CDR1 and CDR2: SGHAT and FQNNGV. V gave up 0 bases and J gave up 12 bases, with 12 bases separating them.

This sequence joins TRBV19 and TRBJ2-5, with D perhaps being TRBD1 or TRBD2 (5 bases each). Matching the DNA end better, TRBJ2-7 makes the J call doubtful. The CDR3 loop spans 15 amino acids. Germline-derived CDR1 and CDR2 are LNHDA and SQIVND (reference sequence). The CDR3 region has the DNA TGTGCCAGTAGTGCCCGGGGCAGGAGCTCCTACGAGCAGTACTTC. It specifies CASSARGRSSYEQYF.

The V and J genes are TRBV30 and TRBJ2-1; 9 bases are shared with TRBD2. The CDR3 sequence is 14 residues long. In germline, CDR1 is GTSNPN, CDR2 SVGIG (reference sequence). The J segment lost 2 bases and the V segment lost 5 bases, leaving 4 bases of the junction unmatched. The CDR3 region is CAWGAGGAYNEQFF. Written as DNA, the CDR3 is TGTGCCTGGGGAGCGGGGGGAGCCTACAATGAGCAGTTCTTC.

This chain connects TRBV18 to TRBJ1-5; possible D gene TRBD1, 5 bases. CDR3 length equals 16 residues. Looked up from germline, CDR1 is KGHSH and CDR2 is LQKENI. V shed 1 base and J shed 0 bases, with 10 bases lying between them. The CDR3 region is CASSPLSGDSNQPQHF. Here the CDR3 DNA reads TGTGCCAGCTCACCACTTTCGGGGGATAGCAATCAGCCCCAGCATTTT.

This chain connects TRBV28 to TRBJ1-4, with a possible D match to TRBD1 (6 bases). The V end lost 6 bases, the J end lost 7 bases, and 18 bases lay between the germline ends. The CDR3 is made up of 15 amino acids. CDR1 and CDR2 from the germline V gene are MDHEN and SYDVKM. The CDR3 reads CASSWEQGVGEKLFF. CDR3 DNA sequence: TGTGCCAGCAGCTGGGAACAGGGAGTCGGTGAAAAACTGTTTTTT.

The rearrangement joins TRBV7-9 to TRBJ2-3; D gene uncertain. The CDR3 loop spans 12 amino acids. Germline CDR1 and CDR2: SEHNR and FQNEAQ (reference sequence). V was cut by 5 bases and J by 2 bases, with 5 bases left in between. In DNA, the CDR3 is TGTGCCAGCAGCCCGGCCACAGATACGCAGTATTTT. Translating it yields CASSPATDTQYF.

The CDR3 spells CASSVTSFQETQYF. Here the CDR3 DNA reads TGTGCCAGCAGCGTTACTTCCTTTCAAGAGACCCAGTACTTC. The chain is built from TRBV9 and TRBJ2-5; D not certain. Trimming removed 2 bases from V and 2 bases from J, with 10 bases in between. The CDR3 runs to 14 residues. From germline, CDR1 is SGDLS and CDR2 YYNGEE.

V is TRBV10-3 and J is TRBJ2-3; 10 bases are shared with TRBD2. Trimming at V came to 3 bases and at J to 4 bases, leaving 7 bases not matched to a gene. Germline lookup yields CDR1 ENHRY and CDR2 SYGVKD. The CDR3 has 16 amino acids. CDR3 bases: TGTGCCATCAGTGATCTAGCGGGAGCGGGATCAGATACGCAGTATTTT. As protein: CAISDLAGAGSDTQYF.

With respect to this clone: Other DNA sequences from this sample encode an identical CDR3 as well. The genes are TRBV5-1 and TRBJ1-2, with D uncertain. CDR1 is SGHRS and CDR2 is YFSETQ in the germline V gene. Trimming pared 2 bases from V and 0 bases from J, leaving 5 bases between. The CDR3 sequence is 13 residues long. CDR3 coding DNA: TGCGCCAGCAGCTTAGACACTAACTATGGCTACACCTTC. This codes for CASSLDTNYGYTF.

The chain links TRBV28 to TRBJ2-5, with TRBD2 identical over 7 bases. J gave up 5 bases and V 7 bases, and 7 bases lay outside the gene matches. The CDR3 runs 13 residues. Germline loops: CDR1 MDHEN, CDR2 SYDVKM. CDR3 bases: TGTGCCAGCACGACTGCGGGAGTGGAGACCCAGTACTTC. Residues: CASTTAGVETQYF.

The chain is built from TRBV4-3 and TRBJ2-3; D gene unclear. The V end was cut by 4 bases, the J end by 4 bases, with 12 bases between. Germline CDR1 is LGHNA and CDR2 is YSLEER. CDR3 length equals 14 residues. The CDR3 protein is CASSPRDAADTQYF. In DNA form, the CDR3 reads TGCGCCAGCAGCCCCCGAGATGCGGCAGATACGCAGTATTTT.

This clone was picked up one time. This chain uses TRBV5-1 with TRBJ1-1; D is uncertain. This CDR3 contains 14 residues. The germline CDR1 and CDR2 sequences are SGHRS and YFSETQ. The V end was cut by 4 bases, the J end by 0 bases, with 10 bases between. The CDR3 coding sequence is TGCGCCAGCAGCACCGAGGCCCTGAACACTGAAGCTTTCTTT. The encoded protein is CASSTEALNTEAFF.

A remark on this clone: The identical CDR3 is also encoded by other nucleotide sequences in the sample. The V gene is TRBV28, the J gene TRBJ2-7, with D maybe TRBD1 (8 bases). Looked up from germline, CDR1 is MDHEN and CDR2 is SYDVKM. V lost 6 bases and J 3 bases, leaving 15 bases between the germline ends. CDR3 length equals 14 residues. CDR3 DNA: TGTGCCAGCAGCCCACAGGGGGGGCGCTACGAGCAGTACTTC. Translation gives CASSPQGGRYEQYF.